This TCR beta chain originates from a study of cytomegalovirus exposure and HLA in healthy donors. CDR1 is SEHNR, CDR2 FQNEAQ, per germline (reference sequence). J gave up 2 bases and V 0 bases, and 9 bases lay outside the gene matches. This CDR3 has 17 amino acids. PCR primers comprised 60 Vbeta and 13 Jbeta primers. Using immunoSEQ multiplex PCR, the repertoire was profiled, and TCRdb retains in-frame clones only, with some absent. The repertoire holds about 150,000 clones, about 80% seen once, with 4.5% to 5% in the top ten. This clone was seen only a few times. Sequencing was carried out using PBMCs. The receptor comes from a man aged 25 to 40 in good health. The chain has TRBV7-9 and TRBJ2-7; TRBD2 matches at 8 bases. Here the CDR3 reads CASSLASGLAGTYEQYF. The CDR3 DNA reads TGTGCCAGCAGCTTAGCGTCAGGGCTAGCGGGTACCTACGAGCAGTACTTC.